Listed below are T cell receptor beta chains from one sample, sequenced in a study of T cells expressing NK-cell markers. TCRdb reprocessed the 5' RACE reads, keeping one entry per CDR3 protein, no DNA. The sample includes about 540,000 distinct CDR3 sequences. The sample consisted of blood T cells: a sorted CD56 or NKG2C T cell subset, CD4+ or CD8+ T cells, or bulk PBMC T cells (not recorded which). The receptor source for this set is a man younger than 30 in good health. Each CDR3 is given with its conserved first and last residue.

v_call	j_call	cdr3_aa
TRBV5-1	TRBJ1-5	CASSLDGGSAQPQHF
TRBV4-1	TRBJ2-1	CASSQDFSQVYNEQFF
TRBV5-6	TRBJ1-2	CASSSKMDRGSVYGYTF
TRBV20-1	TRBJ1-2	CSKTVPLGYTF
TRBV7-2	TRBJ2-3	CASSLVASGRVTDTQYF
TRBV6-5	TRBJ1-1	CASSYIVRTNTEAFF
TRBV12-5	TRBJ1-1	CASGLGGAPEAFF
TRBV7-6	TRBJ2-1	CASSSRAAGDVSYNEQFF
TRBV7-6	TRBJ2-6	CASTIGSGANVLTF
TRBV20-1	TRBJ1-6	CSARQKGQGNSPLHF
TRBV6-5	TRBJ1-2	CASSYSPVVKSSYTF
TRBV12-3/TRBV12-4	TRBJ1-6	CASGYSDRDSSPLHF
TRBV15	TRBJ2-1	CATSYDRTYNEQFF
TRBV20-1	TRBJ1-2	CSAVQDRDYGYTF
TRBV7-2	TRBJ2-5	CASSPPGLASQETQYF
TRBV10-3	TRBJ2-7	CAISDFSGAEQYF
TRBV5-1	TRBJ2-1	CASSKDSPYEQFF
TRBV10-3	TRBJ2-5	CAISPYLAGGEETQYF
TRBV11-2	TRBJ2-3	CASSLTGVRTDTQYF
TRBV29-1	TRBJ2-1	CSVDGSGYNEQFF
TRBV28	TRBJ2-6	CASSLHTGSGANVLTF
TRBV20-1	TRBJ2-7	CSASREASGRDVSYEQYF
TRBV7-9	TRBJ2-1	CASSPRGLAEYNEQFF
TRBV4-2	TRBJ2-5	CASSPQGGQETQYF
TRBV28	TRBJ2-3	CASSTRGDTQYF
TRBV7-2	TRBJ2-5	CASRQAGGGQETQYF
TRBV9	TRBJ2-1	CASSVAGNGIEQFF
TRBV3-1	TRBJ1-3	CASSQEAGHKRNTIYF
TRBV6-5	TRBJ2-1	CASSYSSGTGYNEQFF
TRBV5-1	TRBJ2-5	CASSPPTSMGETQYF
TRBV5-6	TRBJ1-5	CASSLGLQPQHF
TRBV7-2	TRBJ1-5	CASSPRTGNQPQHF
TRBV6-5	TRBJ2-1	CASSLVGAAYNEQFF